A selection of T cell receptor beta chains follows, all from one sample in a study of post-analysis software for immune sequencing data. TCRdb redid the calling of the PCR reads with MiXCR, one entry per CDR3 protein. The sample has about 770,000 distinct CDR3 sequences; roughly 46% are singletons. Input material: blood. The source of these receptors is a girl under 18 with multiple sclerosis. Each CDR3 is given with its conserved first and last residue. A D gene is named only where the DNA matches it firmly. Clone sizes are given selectively: once, few, many, or a class where the clone is expanded.

TRBV28	TRBJ1-5	.	.	TGTGCCAGCCGGCAAGGGGGGGGAGGTCAGCCCCAGCATTTT	CASRQGGGGQPQHF
TRBV11-2	TRBJ2-1	few	.	TGTGCCAGCAGCTTAGATCCCCCAGCGGTAGCCTACAATGAGCAGTTCTTC	CASSLDPPAVAYNEQFF
TRBV20-1	TRBJ2-3	many	.	TGCAGTGCTAGCAAGGACAACACAGATACGCAGTATTTT	CSASKDNTDTQYF
TRBV7-8	TRBJ2-1	.	.	TGTGCCAGCAGCTCGTTAGCGGAGCCCCCTTACAATGAGCAGTTCTTC	CASSSLAEPPYNEQFF
TRBV15	TRBJ2-5	few	.	TGTGCCACCAGCAGAGACCGCGGATACCAAGAGACCCAGTACTTC	CATSRDRGYQETQYF
TRBV28	TRBJ2-7	.	.	TGTGCCAGCAGTTTAGGGCCATTCGAGCAGTACTTC	CASSLGPFEQYF
TRBV28	TRBJ2-1	.	.	TGTGCCAGCAGTCTAGTAAGCTATGAGCAGTTCTTC	CASSLVSYEQFF
TRBV6-2/TRBV6-3	TRBJ2-3	.	TRBD2	TGTGCCAGCAGCCCTACTAGCGCTATTGATACGCAGTATTTT	CASSPTSAIDTQYF
TRBV29-1	TRBJ2-3	.	.	TGCAGCGTTGTGAGCCTTGGGATTGATACGCAGTATTTT	CSVVSLGIDTQYF
TRBV21-1	TRBJ2-4	.	.	TGTGCCAGCAGCTTTCGGGATTCAGGGGAGGCCAAAAACATTCAGTACTTC	CASSFRDSGEAKNIQYF
TRBV18	TRBJ2-1	few	.	TGTGCCAGCTCACAGGACTACCCGGGCAATGAGCAGTTCTTC	CASSQDYPGNEQFF
TRBV20-1	TRBJ1-5	.	TRBD1	TGCAGTGCTGGACAGGGGGTAGGTAGCAATCAGCCCCAGCATTTT	CSAGQGVGSNQPQHF
TRBV20-1	TRBJ2-3	.	.	TGCAGTGCTAGTCGGGGTGGATTTTCAGATACGCAGTATTTT	CSASRGGFSDTQYF
TRBV12-3/TRBV12-4	TRBJ1-2	.	.	TGTGCCAGCAGATCACAGGGATCCAACACCTTC	CASRSQGSNTF
TRBV20-1	TRBJ1-2	.	TRBD1	TGCAGTGCTAGGGGGAGCAGGGGGGCCTTCTATGGCTACACCTTC	CSARGSRGAFYGYTF
TRBV5-1	TRBJ2-3	.	.	TGCGCCAGCACCCAGGGTCCGATCCCCACAGATACGCAGTATTTT	CASTQGPIPTDTQYF
TRBV5-5	TRBJ1-5	.	TRBD1	TGTGCCAGCAGCTCCCCCTCCGGGACAGCCGGTAATCAGCCCCAGCATTTT	CASSSPSGTAGNQPQHF
TRBV7-9	TRBJ2-7	few	TRBD2	TGTGCCAGCAGCTACGGGACTAGCGGGAGCGGCGAGCAGTACTTC	CASSYGTSGSGEQYF
TRBV6-5	TRBJ2-5	.	.	TGTGCCAGCAGCCCTGCTTATGGCCAAGAGACCCAGTACTTC	CASSPAYGQETQYF
TRBV11-2	TRBJ2-5	.	TRBD1	TGTGCCAGCAGCCGCGGGACAGGGCTCCAAGAGACCCAGTACTTC	CASSRGTGLQETQYF
TRBV9	TRBJ2-4	few	.	TGTGCCAGCAGCGTAAACGGTATGGAGAACATTCAGTACTTC	CASSVNGMENIQYF
TRBV9	TRBJ2-1	.	.	TGTGCCAGCAGCGACAACCCGGGTTGGAGTGAGCAGTTCTTC	CASSDNPGWSEQFF
TRBV5-5	TRBJ2-4	.	.	TGTGCCAGCAGCTTGGGACCCACGGGGCAGTACTTC	CASSLGPTGQYF
TRBV20-1	TRBJ1-6	.	TRBD1	TGCAGTGCTATTGGGACAGGGAATTCACCCCTCCACTTT	CSAIGTGNSPLHF
TRBV29-1	TRBJ1-2	.	.	TGCAGCGTTGGGGCGGACTATGGCTGCACCTTC	CSVGADYGCTF
TRBV4-1	TRBJ1-1	once	TRBD1	TGCGCCAGCAGCCAAGACCCCGGACAGGGGGCCTTGAAGACTGAAGCTTTCTTT	CASSQDPGQGALKTEAFF
TRBV2	TRBJ2-3	few	TRBD2	TGTGCCAGCACCCCTTGGCGGGAGGGGTCAGATACGCAGTATTTT	CASTPWREGSDTQYF
TRBV4-2	TRBJ1-3	few	.	TGTGCCAGCAGCCAAAGTGACAGGCTCTCTGGAAACACCATATATTTT	CASSQSDRLSGNTIYF
TRBV21-1	TRBJ2-7	.	.	TGTGCCAGCAGCAAAGCCAAAACCTACGAGCAGTACTTC	CASSKAKTYEQYF
TRBV7-3	TRBJ2-3	few	.	TGTGCCAGCAGCTTAGGGGGAGTGGTCACAGATACGCAGTATTTT	CASSLGGVVTDTQYF
TRBV14	TRBJ2-7	few	.	TGTGCCAGCAGCTTCACAGGTTACTCCTACGAGCAGTACTTC	CASSFTGYSYEQYF
TRBV28	TRBJ1-2	.	.	TGTGCCAGCAGTAGGGATAGTAGAAACTATGGCTACACCTTC	CASSRDSRNYGYTF
TRBV3-1	TRBJ1-4	.	TRBD1	TGTGCCAGCAGCCAAGATGGCGGTGGGCAGGGGGCAACTGGAGCTAATGAAAAACTGTTTTTT	CASSQDGGGQGATGANEKLFF
TRBV7-9	TRBJ2-3	.	.	TGTGCCAGCAGCTTTCACGGGAGTGGCACAGATACGCAGTATTTT	CASSFHGSGTDTQYF
TRBV9	TRBJ2-5	.	.	TGTGCCAGCAGCGTAGGATCCTCTGGGGGGACCCAGTACTTC	CASSVGSSGGTQYF
TRBV4-3	TRBJ2-7	.	.	TGCGCCAGCAGCCAAGAATGGGTCCTCGCCACCTACGAGCAGTACTTC	CASSQEWVLATYEQYF
TRBV24-1	TRBJ2-3	.	TRBD1	TGTGCCACCAGTCCCCGGGACAGGGGACTTTCTAGCACAGATACGCAGTATTTT	CATSPRDRGLSSTDTQYF
TRBV5-1	TRBJ2-7	.	TRBD2	TGCGCCTACAGCTTCGGACTAGCGGGAGACGAGCAGTACTTC	CAYSFGLAGDEQYF
TRBV7-9	TRBJ2-5	.	.	TGTGCCAGCAGCTTAAGTTCGGGCAGGGAAGAGACCCAGTACTTC	CASSLSSGREETQYF
TRBV10-3	TRBJ2-7	.	TRBD1	TGTACCATCACGCCGGGACAGGGGGCCTACGAGCAGTACTTC	CTITPGQGAYEQYF
TRBV5-1	TRBJ2-1	.	.	TGCGCCAGCAGCTTTTATCAACACAATGAGCAGTTCTTC	CASSFYQHNEQFF
TRBV29-1	TRBJ2-3	.	.	TGCAGCCTTGGGTTAGGACAAAGCACAGATACGCAGTATTTT	CSLGLGQSTDTQYF
TRBV11-2	TRBJ2-1	.	.	TGTGCCAGCAGCTTAGGAGGGGAGCGCCCCGCATACAATGAGCAGTTCTTC	CASSLGGERPAYNEQFF
TRBV14	TRBJ2-2	.	.	TGTGCCAGCAGAGAGCGGTCGGGTGCGAACACCGGGGAGCTGTTTTTT	CASRERSGANTGELFF
TRBV20-1	TRBJ1-2	.	TRBD1	TGCAGTGCTAGAGATTCCCCAACAGGGGGACACTATGGCTACACCTTC	CSARDSPTGGHYGYTF
TRBV3-1	TRBJ1-1	.	.	TGTGCCAGCAGCCCAGGACACGTGAACACTGAAGCTTTCTTT	CASSPGHVNTEAFF
TRBV27	TRBJ2-1	.	.	TGTGCCAGCAGCGGGACTCCGAAATACAATGAGCAGTTCTTC	CASSGTPKYNEQFF
TRBV7-2	TRBJ1-1	.	.	TGTGCCAGCAGCTCCCGACAGGAAGCTTTCTTT	CASSSRQEAFF